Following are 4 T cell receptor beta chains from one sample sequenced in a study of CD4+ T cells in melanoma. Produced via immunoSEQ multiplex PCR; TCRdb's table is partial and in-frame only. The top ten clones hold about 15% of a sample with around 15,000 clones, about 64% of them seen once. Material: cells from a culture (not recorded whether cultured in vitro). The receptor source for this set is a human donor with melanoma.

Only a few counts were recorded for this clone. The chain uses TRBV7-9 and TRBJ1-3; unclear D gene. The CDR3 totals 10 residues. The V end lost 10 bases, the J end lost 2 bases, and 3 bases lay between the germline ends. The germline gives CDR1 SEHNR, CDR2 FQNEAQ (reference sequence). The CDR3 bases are TGTGCCATAACTGGAAACACCATATATTTT. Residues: CAITGNTIYF.

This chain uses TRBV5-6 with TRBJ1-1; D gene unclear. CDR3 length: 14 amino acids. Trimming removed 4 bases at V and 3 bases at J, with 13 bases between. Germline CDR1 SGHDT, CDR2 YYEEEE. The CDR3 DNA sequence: TGTGCCAGCAGCCCCGCCCCCGGGGACACTGAAGCTTTCTTT. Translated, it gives CASSPAPGDTEAFF. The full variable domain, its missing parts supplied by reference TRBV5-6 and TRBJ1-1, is DAGVTQSPTHLIKTRGQQVTLRCSPKSGHDTVSWYQQALGQGPQFIFQYYEEEERQRGNFPDRFSGHQFPNYSSELNVNALLLGDSALYLCASSPAPGDTEAFFGQGTRLTVV.

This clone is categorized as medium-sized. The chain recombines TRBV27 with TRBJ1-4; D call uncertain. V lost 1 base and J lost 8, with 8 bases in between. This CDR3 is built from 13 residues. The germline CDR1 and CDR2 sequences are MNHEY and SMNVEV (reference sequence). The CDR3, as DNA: TGTGCCAGCAGTTTATTTTCCCGGGAAAAACTGTTTTTT. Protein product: CASSLFSREKLFF.

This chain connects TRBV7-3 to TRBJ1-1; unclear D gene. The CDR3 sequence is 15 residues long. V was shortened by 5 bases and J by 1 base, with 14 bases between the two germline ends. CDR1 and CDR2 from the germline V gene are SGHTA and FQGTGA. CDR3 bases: TGTGCCAGCAGCCCGGGCCGTTTACAGAACACTGAAGCTTTCTTT. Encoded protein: CASSPGRLQNTEAFF.